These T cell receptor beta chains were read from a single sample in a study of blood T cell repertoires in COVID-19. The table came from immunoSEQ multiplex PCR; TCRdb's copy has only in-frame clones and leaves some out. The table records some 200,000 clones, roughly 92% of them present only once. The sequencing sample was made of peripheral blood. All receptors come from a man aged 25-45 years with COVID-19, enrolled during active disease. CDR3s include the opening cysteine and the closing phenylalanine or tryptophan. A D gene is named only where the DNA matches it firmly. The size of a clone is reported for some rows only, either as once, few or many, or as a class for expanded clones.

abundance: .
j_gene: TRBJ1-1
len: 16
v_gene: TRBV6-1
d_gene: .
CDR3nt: TGTGCCAGCAGTGAAAGGGGCGGGATGGTTAACACTGAAGCTTTCTTT
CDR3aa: CASSERGGMVNTEAFF

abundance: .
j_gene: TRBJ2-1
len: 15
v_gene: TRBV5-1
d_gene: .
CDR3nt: TGCGCCAGCAGCCTAGCCTGGGGCTCCTACAATGAGCAGTTCTTC
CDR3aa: CASSLAWGSYNEQFF

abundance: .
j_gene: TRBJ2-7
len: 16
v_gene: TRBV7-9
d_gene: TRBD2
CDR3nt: TGTGCCAGCAGCCCTAAGCGGGGGCCCCCCTATGTCGAGCAGTACTTC
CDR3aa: CASSPKRGPPYVEQYF

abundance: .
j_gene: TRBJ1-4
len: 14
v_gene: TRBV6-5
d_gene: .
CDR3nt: TGTGCCAGCAGCCACGACAGGATTAATGAAAAACTGTTTTTT
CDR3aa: CASSHDRINEKLFF

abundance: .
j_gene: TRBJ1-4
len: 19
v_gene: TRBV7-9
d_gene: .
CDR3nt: TGTGCCAGCAGTTTCGACGCTAACCGGGGGATAGCAACTAATGAAAAACTGTTTTTT
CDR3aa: CASSFDANRGIATNEKLFF

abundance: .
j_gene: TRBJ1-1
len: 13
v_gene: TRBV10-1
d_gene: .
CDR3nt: TGCGCCAGCAGTAGTACAATGAACACTGAAGCTTTCTTT
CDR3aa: CASSSTMNTEAFF

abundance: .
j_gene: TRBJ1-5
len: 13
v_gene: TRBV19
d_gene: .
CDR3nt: TGTGCCAGTAGTATGCAGGGGCATCAGCCCCAGCATTTT
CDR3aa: CASSMQGHQPQHF

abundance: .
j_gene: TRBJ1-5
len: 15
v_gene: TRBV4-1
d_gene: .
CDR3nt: TGCGCCAGCAGCCCCATCGCGGTGATCAATCAGCCCCAGCATTTT
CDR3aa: CASSPIAVINQPQHF

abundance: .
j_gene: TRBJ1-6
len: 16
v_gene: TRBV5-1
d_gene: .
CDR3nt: TGCGCCAGCAGCCGTGCCCCCCAGGGAAGTGATTCACCCCTCCACTTT
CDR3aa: CASSRAPQGSDSPLHF

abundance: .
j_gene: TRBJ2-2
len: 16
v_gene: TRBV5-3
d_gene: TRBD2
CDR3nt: TGTGCCAGAAGCCTTATCGCGGGGGGGCCTTACGGGGAGCTGTTTTTT
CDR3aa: CARSLIAGGPYGELFF

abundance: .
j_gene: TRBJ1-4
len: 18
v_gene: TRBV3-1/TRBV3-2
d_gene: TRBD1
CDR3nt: TGTGCCAGCAGCCCCAGGACAGGGGCCTCCGCAACTAATGAAAAACTGTTTTTT
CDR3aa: CASSPRTGASATNEKLFF

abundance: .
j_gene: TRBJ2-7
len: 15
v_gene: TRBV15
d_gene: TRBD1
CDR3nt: TGTGCCACCAGCAGGGGACAGGTCCTTACCTACGAGCAGTACTTC
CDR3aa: CATSRGQVLTYEQYF

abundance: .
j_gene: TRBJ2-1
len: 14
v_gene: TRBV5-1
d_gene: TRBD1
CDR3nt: TGCGCCAGCAGCTTGGTACAGGGGGTTTATGAGCAGTTCTTC
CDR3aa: CASSLVQGVYEQFF

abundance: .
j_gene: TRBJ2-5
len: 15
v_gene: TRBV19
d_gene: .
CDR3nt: TGTGCCAGTAGAAGATCCGGGACTGAGGTGGAGACCCAGTACTTC
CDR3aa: CASRRSGTEVETQYF

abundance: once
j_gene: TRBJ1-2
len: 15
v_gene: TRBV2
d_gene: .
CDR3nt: TGTGCCAGCAGTGAAAGGGCAGGGGCTAACTATGGCTACACCTTC
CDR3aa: CASSERAGANYGYTF

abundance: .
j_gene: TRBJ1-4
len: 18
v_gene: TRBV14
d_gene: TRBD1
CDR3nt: TGTGCCAGCAGCCAAGATGGGGACAGACTTGCAACTTATGAAAAACTGTTTTTT
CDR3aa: CASSQDGDRLATYEKLFF

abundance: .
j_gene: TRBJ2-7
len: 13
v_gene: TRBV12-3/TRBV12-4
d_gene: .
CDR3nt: TGTGCCAGCAGTTTGGGGGGTAACTACGAGCAGTACTTC
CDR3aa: CASSLGGNYEQYF

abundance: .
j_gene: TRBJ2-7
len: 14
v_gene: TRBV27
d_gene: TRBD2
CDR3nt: TGTGCCAGCAGTTTAGCGGGGGGAGCCTATGAGCAGTACTTC
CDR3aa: CASSLAGGAYEQYF

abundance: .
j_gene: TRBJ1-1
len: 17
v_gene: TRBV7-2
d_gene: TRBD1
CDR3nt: TGTGCCAGCAGCCCAGGGACAGGGGCCAGGCTCAACACTGAAGCTTTCTTT
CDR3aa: CASSPGTGARLNTEAFF

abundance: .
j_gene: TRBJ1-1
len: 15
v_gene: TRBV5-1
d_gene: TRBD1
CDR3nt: TGCGCCAGCAGCTTGGATTACAGGGGAGGCACTGAAGCTTTCTTT
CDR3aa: CASSLDYRGGTEAFF

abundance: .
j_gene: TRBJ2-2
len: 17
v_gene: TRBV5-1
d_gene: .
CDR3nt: TGCGCCAGCAGCCCAGGGCACGGGGGTAGAGGTGCCGGGGAGCTGTTTTTT
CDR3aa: CASSPGHGGRGAGELFF

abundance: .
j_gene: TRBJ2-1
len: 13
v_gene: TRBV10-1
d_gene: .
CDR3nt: TGCGCCAGCAGTGGACTGGACTACAATGAGCAGTTCTTC
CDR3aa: CASSGLDYNEQFF

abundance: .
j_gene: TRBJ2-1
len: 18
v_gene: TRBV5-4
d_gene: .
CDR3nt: TGTGCCAGCAGCTCTGGGGGGGCGGATATAAGCTCCTACAATGAGCAGTTCTTC
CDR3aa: CASSSGGADISSYNEQFF

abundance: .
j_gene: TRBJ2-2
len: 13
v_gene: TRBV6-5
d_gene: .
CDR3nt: TGTGCCAGCAGTTACGGCGGCACCGGGGAGCTGTTTTTT
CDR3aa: CASSYGGTGELFF

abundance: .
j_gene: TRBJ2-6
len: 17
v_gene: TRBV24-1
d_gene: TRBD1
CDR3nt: TGTGCCACCAGTGTGCAGGGGGCAGCATCTGGGGCCAACGTCCTGACTTTC
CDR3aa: CATSVQGAASGANVLTF

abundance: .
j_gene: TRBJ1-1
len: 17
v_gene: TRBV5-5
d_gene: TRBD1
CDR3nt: TGTGCCAGCAACAGAAGACAGGGTGGGATCGGGAACACTGAAGCTTTCTTT
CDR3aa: CASNRRQGGIGNTEAFF

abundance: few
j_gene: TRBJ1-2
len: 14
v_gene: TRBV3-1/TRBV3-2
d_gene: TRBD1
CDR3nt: TGTGCCAGCAGCCAAAACAGGGGAGGATATGGCTACACCTTC
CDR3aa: CASSQNRGGYGYTF

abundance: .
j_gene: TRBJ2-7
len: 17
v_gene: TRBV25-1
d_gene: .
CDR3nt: TGTGCCAGCAGTGATGTAGTTAGAGGGCCCCACTCCTACGAGCAGTACTTC
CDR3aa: CASSDVVRGPHSYEQYF

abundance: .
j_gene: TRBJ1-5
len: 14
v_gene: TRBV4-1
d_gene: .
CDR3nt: TGCGCCAGCAGCCAAGTGGGCAGCAATCAGCCCCAGCATTTT
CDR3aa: CASSQVGSNQPQHF

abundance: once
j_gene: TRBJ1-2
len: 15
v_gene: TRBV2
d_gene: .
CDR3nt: TGTGCCAGCAGTGAAGGCTGGCGGGGCCGGAGTGGCTACACCTTC
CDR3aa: CASSEGWRGRSGYTF

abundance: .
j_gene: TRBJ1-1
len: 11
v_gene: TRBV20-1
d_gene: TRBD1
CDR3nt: TGCAGTGCCAGGACAGGGGCTCCTTCCTTCTTT
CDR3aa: CSARTGAPSFF

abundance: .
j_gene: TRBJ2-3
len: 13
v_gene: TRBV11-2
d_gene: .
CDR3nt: TGTGCCAGCAGCTTAGAAGGGCAGGGAAGGCAGTATTTT
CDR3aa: CASSLEGQGRQYF

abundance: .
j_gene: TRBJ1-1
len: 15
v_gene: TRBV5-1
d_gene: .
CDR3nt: TGCGCCAGCAGCTCCCCAGGGGAAGGGGACACTGAAGCTTTCTTT
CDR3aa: CASSSPGEGDTEAFF

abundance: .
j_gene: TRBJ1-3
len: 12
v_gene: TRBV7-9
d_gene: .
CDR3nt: TGTGCCAGCAGCCGAGCTGGAAACACCATATATTTT
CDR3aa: CASSRAGNTIYF

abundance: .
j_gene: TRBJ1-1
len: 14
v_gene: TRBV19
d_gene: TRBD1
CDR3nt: TGTGCCAGTAGCGACAGGGTTCGGAACACTGAAGCTTTCTTT
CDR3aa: CASSDRVRNTEAFF

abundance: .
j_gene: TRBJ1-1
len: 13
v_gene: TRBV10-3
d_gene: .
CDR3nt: TGTGCCATCAGTGGGGCTGGGAACACTGAAGCTTTCTTT
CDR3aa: CAISGAGNTEAFF

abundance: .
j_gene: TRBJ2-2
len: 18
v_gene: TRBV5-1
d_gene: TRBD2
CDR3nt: TGCGCCAGCAGCCCCTCGTCCCCTAGCGGGGGGGCCCCCGGGGAGCTGTTTTTT
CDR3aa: CASSPSSPSGGAPGELFF

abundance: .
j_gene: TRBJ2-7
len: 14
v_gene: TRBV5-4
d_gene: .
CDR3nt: TGTGCCAGCACCCTGGGACACCGCTCCTACGAGCAGTACTTC
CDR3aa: CASTLGHRSYEQYF

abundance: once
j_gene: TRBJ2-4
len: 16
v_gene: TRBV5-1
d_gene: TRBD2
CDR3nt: TGCGCCAGCAGCTTGGCCTTGGTGGCGGGGGAGGACATTCAGTACTTC
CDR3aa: CASSLALVAGEDIQYF

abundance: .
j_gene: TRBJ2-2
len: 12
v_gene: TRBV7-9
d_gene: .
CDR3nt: TGTGCCACGGACAGAGTAACCGGGGAGCTGTTTTTT
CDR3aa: CATDRVTGELFF

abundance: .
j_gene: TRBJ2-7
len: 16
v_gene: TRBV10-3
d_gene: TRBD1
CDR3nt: TGTGCCATCAGTGAGCAGGCGACAGGGGGCACCTACGAGCAGTACTTC
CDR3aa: CAISEQATGGTYEQYF

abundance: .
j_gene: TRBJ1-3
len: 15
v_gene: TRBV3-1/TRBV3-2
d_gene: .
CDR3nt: TGTGCCAGCAGCCAAGAGGGCGTCGGTAGAAACACCATATATTTT
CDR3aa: CASSQEGVGRNTIYF